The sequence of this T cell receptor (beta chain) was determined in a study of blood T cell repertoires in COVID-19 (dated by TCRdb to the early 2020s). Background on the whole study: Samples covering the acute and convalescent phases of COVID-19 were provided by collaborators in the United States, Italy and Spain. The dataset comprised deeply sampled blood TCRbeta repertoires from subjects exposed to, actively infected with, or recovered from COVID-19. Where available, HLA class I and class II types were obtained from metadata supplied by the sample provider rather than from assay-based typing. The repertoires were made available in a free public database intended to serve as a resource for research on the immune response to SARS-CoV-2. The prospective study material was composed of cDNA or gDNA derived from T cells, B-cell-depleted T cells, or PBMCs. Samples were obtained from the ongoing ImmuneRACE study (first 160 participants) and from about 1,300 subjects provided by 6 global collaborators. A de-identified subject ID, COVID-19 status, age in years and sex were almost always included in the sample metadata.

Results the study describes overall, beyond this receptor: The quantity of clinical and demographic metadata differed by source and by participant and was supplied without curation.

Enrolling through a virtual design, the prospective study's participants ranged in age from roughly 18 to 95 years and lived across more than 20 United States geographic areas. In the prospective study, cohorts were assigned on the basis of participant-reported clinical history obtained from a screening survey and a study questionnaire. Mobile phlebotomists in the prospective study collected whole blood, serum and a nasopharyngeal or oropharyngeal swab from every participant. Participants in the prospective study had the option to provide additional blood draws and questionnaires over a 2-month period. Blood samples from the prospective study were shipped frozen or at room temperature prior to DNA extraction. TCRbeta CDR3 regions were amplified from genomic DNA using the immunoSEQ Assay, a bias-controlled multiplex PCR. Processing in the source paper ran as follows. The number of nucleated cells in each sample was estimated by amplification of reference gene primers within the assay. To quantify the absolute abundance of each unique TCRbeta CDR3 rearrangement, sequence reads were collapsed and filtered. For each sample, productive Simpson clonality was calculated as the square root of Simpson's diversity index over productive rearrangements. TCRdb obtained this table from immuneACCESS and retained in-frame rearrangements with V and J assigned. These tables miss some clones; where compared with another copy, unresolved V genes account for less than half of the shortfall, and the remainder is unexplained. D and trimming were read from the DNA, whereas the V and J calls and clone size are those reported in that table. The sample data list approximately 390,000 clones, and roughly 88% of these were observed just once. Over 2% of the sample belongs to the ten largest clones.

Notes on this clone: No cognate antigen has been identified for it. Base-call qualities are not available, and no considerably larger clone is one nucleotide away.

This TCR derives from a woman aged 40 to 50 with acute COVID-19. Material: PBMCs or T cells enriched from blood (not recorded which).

This receptor carries the CDR3 CASPHLLWGGHTDTQYF. The DNA sequence follows: TGTGCCAGCCCACACCTCTTGTGGGGGGGCCACACAGATACGCAGTATTTT. The sequence joins TRBV14 to TRBJ2-3; a weak D assignment points to TRBD2 (7 bases agree). Trimming costs V 8 bases and J 2 bases, and their ends lie 23 bases apart. CDR1 and CDR2, looked up from the germline V gene, are SGHDN and FVKESK. Its CDR3 holds 17 amino acids, cysteine through phenylalanine. Left in the record is the CDR3 DNA by itself, 51 bases read in frame from the first base.